This T cell receptor (beta chain) was sequenced in a study of OX40 agonist ivuxolimab in advanced cancers. Assay: immunoSEQ multiplex PCR; the TCRdb copy retains only in-frame clones and omits some. This repertoire shows 100,000 to 150,000 clones, about nine tenths found once; its top ten account for approximately 1.1%. Germline CDR1 reads SNHLY; CDR2 reads FYNNEI. The CDR3 is 14 amino acids. V dropped 4 bases and J dropped 9; count of bases not matched to a gene: 6. This chain uses TRBV2 with TRBJ1-6, with TRBD1 matching 7 bases. The receptor's source is an adult with an advanced solid tumor such as melanoma, head and neck, liver or kidney cancer. This material consisted of CD4+ or CD8+ T cells sorted from blood, taken in a trial of the OX40 agonist ivuxolimab. CDR3 sequence reads: CASSGTGKGSPLHF. CDR3 coding DNA: TGTGCCAGCAGTGGGACAGGAAAAGGTTCACCCCTCCACTTT.